This T cell receptor beta chain appears in the sequencing data of a study of cytomegalovirus exposure and HLA in healthy donors. On the study more broadly: HLA-typed donors contributed about 85 million unique TCRs, which were held in an early data release.

Primers: 60 Vbeta forward and 13 Jbeta reverse. Using immunoSEQ multiplex PCR, the repertoire was profiled, and TCRdb retains in-frame clones only, with some absent. This sample has about 200,000 clones; roughly 80% occur once, and the top ten carry 2.5% to 3%. Study observations and caveats: Reportedly, cytomegalovirus status was diagnosed with high sensitivity and specificity. A later analysis found common viral pathogens apparently linked to several of the most significant clusters. Association of a missense DCLRE1C variant with TCR beta V- and J-gene trimming was reported in a later analysis.

In regard to this clone: Its cognate antigen is unknown.

The sequencing input was PBMCs. The clonotype was recovered from a middle-aged woman in good health and CMV-seronegative.

Here the CDR3 DNA reads TGCACCAGCAGCCGTCCCCCCCCGAGGCAGACCCAGTACTTC. This translates into CTSSRPPPRQTQYF. J is TRBJ2-5 and V is TRBV1; the table calls TRBD2, which could not be checked here. TRBV1 is described as a pseudogene. The CDR3 contains 14 residues.